Listed here is a single TCR beta chain. Profiled with immunoSEQ multiplex PCR; TCRdb holds only in-frame clones, not every one. Among approximately 480,000 clones listed, around nine tenths were seen once. As to treatment: 15 to 20 received Ad26.COV2.S at low or high dose, single or two shots; roughly five received placebo; per-sample allocation not given. Sampling occurred on day 63 after the first vaccine or placebo injection. The sample comes from a study of Ad26.COV2.S vaccination and SARS-CoV-2 variants. The sequenced sample was peripheral blood, obtained in a trial of Ad26.COV2.S vaccine versus placebo. The sequence was obtained from a person between 18 and 60 years old who received the Ad26.COV2.S COVID-19 vaccine or a placebo.

The CDR3 here is CASSFGQGAFYEQYF. The CDR3 DNA sequence: TGTGCCAGCAGTTTTGGACAGGGGGCTTTTTACGAGCAGTACTTC. The V gene is TRBV27, the J gene TRBJ2-7; 11 bases agree with TRBD1. The CDR3 consists of 15 residues. V trimming: 3 bases; J trimming: 4 bases; junction bases outside the gene matches: 5. Per germline, CDR1 MNHEY and CDR2 SMNVEV (reference sequence).